This T cell receptor (beta chain) was recovered during a study of shared clonotypes between healthy human individuals. Only in-frame clones appear in the TCRdb table, and some are missing; sequencing was by immunoSEQ multiplex PCR. The table has approximately 470,000 clones, approximately 78% seen once. Trimming cost V 3 bases and J 0 bases, with 7 bases left between them. The CDR3 has 14 amino acids. In germline, CDR1 is SGHTA, CDR2 FQGTGA. This clone has only a few counts. This receptor was taken from a woman aged 40 to 55 in good health. Some clones in this sample may be carry-over from other donors' samples. The source material was PBMCs. This chain links TRBV7-3 with TRBJ2-3; D call uncertain. CDR3 nucleotides: TGTGCCAGCAGCTTCGCGGATAGCACAGATACGCAGTATTTT. Translating gives CASSFADSTDTQYF.